The clone carrying this TCR beta chain was picked up one time. TCRdb's table, derived via immunoSEQ multiplex PCR, lists solely in-frame clones and lacks some. Here the sample spans about 200,000 clones, approximately 82% being singletons. The data are from a study of blood T cell repertoires in COVID-19. Study-wide background: Material from acute and convalescent COVID-19 was sourced from the United States, Italy and Spain. The cDNA or gDNA used as material had been derived from T cells, B-cell-depleted T cells, or PBMCs.

The CDR3 is 13 residues long. After removal of 1 base from V and 4 bases from J, the junction contained 0 bases not matched to a gene. Germline V CDR1 and CDR2: SGDLS, YYNGEE. Material: PBMCs or T cells enriched from blood (not recorded which). The chain recombines TRBV9 with TRBJ1-2; TRBD1 aligns across 8 bases. This TCR was recovered from a man aged 35 to 55 who had recovered from COVID-19. The CDR3 coding sequence is TGTGCCAGCAGCGTACAGGGGGCCTATGGCTACACCTTC. Translated: CASSVQGAYGYTF. Full variable domain (outside the CDR3, taken from reference TRBV9 and TRBJ1-2): DSGVTQTPKHLITATGQRVTLRCSPRSGDLSVYWYQQSLDQGLQFLIQYYNGEERAKGNILERFSAQQFPDLHSELNLSSLELGDSALYFCASSVQGAYGYTFGSGTRLTVV.